This note documents a single TCR beta chain sequence. Original analysis: Amplification of reference gene primers provided the estimated nucleated cell counts. This table comes from immunoSEQ multiplex PCR, and its TCRdb copy is limited to in-frame clones, with some not included. V and J calls and clone size are given by that table; D and trimming were obtained from the DNA. The sample records tens of thousands of clones, roughly 89% being singletons. This sample is part of a study of blood T cell repertoires in COVID-19. CDR1 and CDR2 (germline): KGHSH, LQKENI. The CDR3 is 14 residues long. Trimming shortened V by 2 bases and J by 4 bases, and 11 bases separated the two germline ends.

The sample taken for sequencing was peripheral blood. The rearrangement links TRBV18 to TRBJ1-1; D uncertain. The clonotype was recovered from a human donor in a cohort sampled during active COVID-19. The chain's CDR3 is CASSPGQVVTEAFF. In nucleotides, the CDR3 is TGTGCCAGCTCACCAGGGCAGGTGGTCACTGAAGCTTTCTTT.